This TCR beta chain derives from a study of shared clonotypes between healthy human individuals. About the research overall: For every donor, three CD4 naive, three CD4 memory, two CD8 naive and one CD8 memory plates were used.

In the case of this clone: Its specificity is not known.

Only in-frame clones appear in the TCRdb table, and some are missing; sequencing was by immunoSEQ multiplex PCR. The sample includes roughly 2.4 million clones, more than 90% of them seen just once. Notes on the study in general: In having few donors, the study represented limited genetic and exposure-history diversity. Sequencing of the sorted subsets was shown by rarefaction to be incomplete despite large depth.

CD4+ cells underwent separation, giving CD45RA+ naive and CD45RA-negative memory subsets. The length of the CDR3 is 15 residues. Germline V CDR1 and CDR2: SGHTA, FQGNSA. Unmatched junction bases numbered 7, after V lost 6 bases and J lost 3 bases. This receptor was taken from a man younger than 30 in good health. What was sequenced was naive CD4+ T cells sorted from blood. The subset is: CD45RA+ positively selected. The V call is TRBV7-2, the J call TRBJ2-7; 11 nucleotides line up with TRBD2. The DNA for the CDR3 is TGTGCCAGCAGGGAGGGGACTAGCGGAGTCTACGAGCAGTACTTC. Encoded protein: CASREGTSGVYEQYF.